This T cell receptor (beta chain) was observed in a study of shared clonotypes between healthy human individuals. Study findings and constraints: Naive CD4 clonotypes overlapped across a few donors at 4.5% to 5.5%. Unshared clonotypes carried lower generation probabilities than those common to all four donors.

Germline lookup yields CDR1 LNHNV and CDR2 YYDKDF (reference sequence). The CDR3 has 16 residues. With V trimmed by 0 bases and J by 3 bases, 6 bases remained unmatched. To note about this clone: As yet, its antigen is unknown.

The study enrolled healthy HIV-negative adults without recent acute infections or vaccinations as donors. The investigators split CD4+ cells into a CD45RA+ naive subset and a CD45RA-negative memory subset. Repertoires were generated with immunoSEQ multiplex PCR, while TCRdb's copy carries only in-frame clones and drops some. The sample records 2 million to 2.5 million clones, under 97% being singletons. The sample comprised naive CD4+ T cells sorted from blood. Described subset: CD45RA+ positively selected. The V and J genes are TRBV15 and TRBJ2-7; 9 bases map to TRBD1. This clonotype was obtained from a man aged 18 to 30 in good health. DNA for the CDR3: TGTGCCACCAGCAGAGATGTGGGACAGGGTTTCTACGAGCAGTACTTC. Its protein product is CATSRDVGQGFYEQYF.